These 23 T cell receptor beta chains originate from one sample sequenced in a study of lymphopenia after photon versus proton radiotherapy (dated by TCRdb to the late 2010s). Preparation of the library involved the immunoSEQ multiplex PCR assay. Held by TCRdb, this immuneACCESS table contains in-frame sequences only and omits some clones. Under half of the omission traces to an unresolved V gene where checked; the cause of the rest is unknown. The sample contains about 42,000 clones, about 83% of them found a single time. The ten largest make up under 25% of the sample. The sample consisted of peripheral blood, taken from a patient treated with proton-based radiotherapy. These receptors all stem from a woman in her sixties or seventies with pancreatic cancer.

V usage is TRBV6-6 and J usage is TRBJ2-1; maybe TRBD2 (6 bases). The V gene's germline CDR1 is MNHNY and CDR2 SVGAGI (reference sequence). V lost 1 base and J lost 5, with 9 bases in between. This CDR3 is built from 14 residues. CDR3 in amino acids: CASSYLGLNNEQFF. The CDR3 nucleotides are TGTGCCAGCAGTTACTTGGGACTTAACAATGAGCAGTTCTTC.

V is TRBV27 and J is TRBJ1-6; 8 bases map to TRBD1. After removal of 4 bases from V and 6 bases from J, the junction contained 11 bases not matched to a gene. Germline V gives CDR1 MNHEY, CDR2 SMNVEV (reference sequence). The CDR3 has 17 residues. The CDR3 loop is CASSSYQGALGNSPLHF. CDR3 coding DNA: TGTGCCAGCAGTTCCTATCAGGGGGCGCTCGGTAATTCACCCCTCCACTTT.

In DNA, the CDR3 is TGCAGCGTCTTCCCCTCTGGGGCCAACGTCCTGACTTTC. Translated: CSVFPSGANVLTF. This chain links TRBV29-1 with TRBJ2-6, with D hard to call. The CDR3 length is 13 residues. Trimming shortened V by 6 bases and J by 0 bases, and 6 bases separated the two germline ends. Germline CDR1 SQVTM, CDR2 ANQGSEA.

This chain joins TRBV28 and TRBJ2-3, with a possible D match to TRBD1 (6 bases). Germline CDR1 MDHEN, CDR2 SYDVKM. The CDR3 has 15 amino acids. Trimming took off 5 bases at V and 4 bases at J, with 16 bases between the two ends. Written as DNA, the CDR3 is TGTGCCAGCAGTCACCGGGACAACCCGCCAGATACGCAGTATTTT. It encodes CASSHRDNPPDTQYF.

Only a few counts were recorded for this clone. The chain joins TRBV1 to TRBJ2-5; TRBD2 is taken as the D call from the table, unchecked against the DNA. TRBV1 constitutes a pseudogene. The CDR3 is made up of 16 amino acids. The CDR3: CTSSQGPGLKQETQYF. The CDR3 DNA reads as TGCACCAGCAGCCAGGGACCGGGACTAAAACAAGAGACCCAGTACTTC.

The chain is built from TRBV30 and TRBJ1-4; possibly TRBD1 for D (5 bases). Germline V CDR1 and CDR2: GTSNPN, SVGIG (reference sequence). This CDR3 has 14 residues. Trimming took off 5 bases at V and 7 bases at J, with 17 bases between the two ends. The CDR3 protein is CAWGTGVFGEKLFF. CDR3 nucleotides: TGTGCCTGGGGGACTGGGGTCTTCGGTGAAAAACTGTTTTTT.

V and J are TRBV6-5 and TRBJ1-1; D remains unclear. This CDR3 has 14 residues. V was shortened by 5 bases and J by 1 base, with 11 bases between the two germline ends. The V gene's germline CDR1 is MNHEY and CDR2 SVGAGI. The DNA for the CDR3 is TGTGCCAGCAGTAGGCGGTCGGGGAACACTGAAGCTTTCTTT. Protein product: CASSRRSGNTEAFF.

This chain uses TRBV2 with TRBJ2-5; maybe TRBD2 (6 bases). The CDR3 has 14 amino acids. Between the trimmed V and J ends, which lost 9 bases and 2 bases, there was a span of 16 bases. CDR1 SNHLY and CDR2 FYNNEI come from the germline V gene. The CDR3: CASTLGSGQETQYF. In DNA, the CDR3 is TGTGCCAGTACGCTGGGTAGCGGACAAGAGACCCAGTACTTC.

The chain carries TRBV10-3 and TRBJ2-7; 8 bases are shared with TRBD2. The CDR3 is 13 amino acids. Trimming took 6 bases from V and 7 from J; bases not matched to a gene: 8. The germline V gene has CDR1 ENHRY and CDR2 SYGVKD. This CDR3 is CAIRPGGGSEQYF. CDR3 coding DNA: TGTGCCATCAGGCCGGGCGGGGGGAGTGAGCAGTACTTC.

A single count supports this clone. The J gene is TRBJ2-3, the V gene TRBV7-2, with D maybe TRBD2 (6 bases). Germline CDR1 is SGHTA and CDR2 is FQGNSA. The ends were cut back, 4 bases at V and 11 bases at J, with 16 bases in the middle. CDR3 length equals 13 residues. CDR3 residues: CASSYTGTPGQYF. CDR3 in DNA: TGTGCCAGCAGCTATACCGGGACTCCAGGGCAGTATTTT.

CDR3 sequence reads: CASSGPPVGPTNEKLFF. The CDR3 bases are TGTGCCAGCAGTGGCCCCCCCGTGGGACCAACTAATGAAAAACTGTTTTTT. The chain links TRBV25-1 to TRBJ1-4; tentative D call: TRBD1 (5 bases). This CDR3 is 17 amino acids long. Trimming stripped 4 bases from V and 0 bases from J, with 15 bases between. The germline V gene encodes CDR1 MGHDK and CDR2 SYGVNS.

The chain couples TRBV11-3 to TRBJ2-6, with a possible D match to TRBD1 (6 bases). The CDR3 has 17 amino acids. Germline V gives CDR1 SGHNT, CDR2 YENEEA. The ends were cut back, 5 bases at V and 0 bases at J, with 14 bases in the middle. This chain's CDR3 is CASSGQSKSSGANVLTF. CDR3 DNA sequence: TGTGCCAGCAGCGGACAGTCTAAGAGCTCTGGGGCCAACGTCCTGACTTTC. The entire variable domain, with the rest obtained from reference TRBV11-3 and TRBJ2-6, is as follows: EAGVVQSPRYKIIEKKQPVAFWCNPISGHNTLYWYLQNLGQGPELLIRYENEEAVDDSQLPKDRFSAERLKGVDSTLKIQPAELGDSAVYLCASSGQSKSSGANVLTFGAGSRLTVL.

The chain combines TRBV27 with TRBJ1-1; D not certain. V was trimmed by 5 bases and J by 7 bases, leaving 14 bases between them. Germline-derived CDR1 and CDR2 are MNHEY and SMNVEV (reference sequence). The CDR3 runs to 13 residues. As DNA, the CDR3 is TGTGCCAGCAGTCTCTGGGAACGGAGTGAAGCTTTCTTT. Its protein product is CASSLWERSEAFF.

V is TRBV19 and J is TRBJ2-6, with TRBD1 matching over 11 bases. The CDR3 is 19 amino acids. Germline-derived CDR1 and CDR2 are LNHDA and SQIVND (reference sequence). V shed 8 bases, J shed 4 bases, and the junction held 16 bases outside the gene matches. The CDR3 protein is CASSDRSGTGGLGANVLTF. CDR3 coding DNA: TGTGCCAGTTCGGACCGGTCCGGGACAGGGGGTCTCGGGGCCAACGTCCTGACTTTC.

The chain has TRBV7-2 and TRBJ2-5; 8 nucleotides align to TRBD2. In germline, CDR1 is SGHTA, CDR2 FQGNSA. Trimming took 5 bases from V and 5 from J; bases not matched to a gene: 7. This CDR3 contains 14 residues. The CDR3: CASSRGSGTETQYF. The CDR3 bases are TGTGCCAGCAGCAGGGGTAGCGGGACCGAGACCCAGTACTTC.

The V call is TRBV4-3, the J call TRBJ1-3; D call uncertain. V gave up 0 bases and J gave up 0 bases, with 9 bases separating them. Germline lookup yields CDR1 LGHNA and CDR2 YSLEER. The CDR3 length is 16 residues. CDR3 DNA: TGCGCCAGCAGCCAAGATCTGCACGGCTCTGGAAACACCATATATTTT. Its translation is CASSQDLHGSGNTIYF.

The CDR3 protein is CSVDLAGGPGEQFF. DNA for the CDR3: TGCAGCGTTGATCTAGCGGGAGGGCCCGGTGAGCAGTTCTTC. The chain uses TRBV29-1 and TRBJ2-1, with 12 bases that match TRBD2. The CDR3 extends over 14 amino acids. The ends lost 3 bases at V and 9 bases at J; junction bases unmatched: 6. Per the germline V gene, CDR1 is SQVTM and CDR2 is ANQGSEA.

The rearrangement joins TRBV11-2 to TRBJ1-3; D is uncertain. The CDR3 contains 14 residues. From germline, CDR1 is SGHAT and CDR2 FQNNGV. Trimming took 1 base from V and 4 from J, leaving 8 bases between them. The DNA for the CDR3 is TGTGCCAGCAGCTTAGGAGAGAGCGGAAACACCATATATTTT. This codes for CASSLGESGNTIYF.

There are a few counts of this clone. The chain recombines TRBV5-1 with TRBJ2-2, with D uncertain. Germline values: CDR1 SGHRS, CDR2 YFSETQ. This CDR3 region has 13 residues. Deletions cut 5 bases from V and 2 bases from J, with 7 bases between. The CDR3 is CASRLGNTGELFF. The CDR3 coding sequence is TGCGCCAGCAGACTGGGAAACACCGGGGAGCTGTTTTTT.

The chain carries TRBV18 and TRBJ2-7; unclear D gene. The germline gives CDR1 KGHSH, CDR2 LQKENI. Trimming stripped 0 bases from V and 3 bases from J, with 6 bases between. The length of the CDR3 is 13 residues. CDR3 nucleotide sequence: TGTGCCAGCTCACCACCGGTCGGCTACGAGCAGTACTTC. It specifies CASSPPVGYEQYF. Full variable domain (remainder filled in from reference TRBV18 and TRBJ2-7): NAGVMQNPRHLVRRRGQEARLRCSPMKGHSHVYWYRQLPEEGLKFMVYLQKENIIDESGMPKERFSAEFPKEGPSILRIQQVVRGDSAAYFCASSPPVGYEQYFGPGTRLTVT.

The CDR3 is CASKGQATFYGYTF. Written as DNA, the CDR3 is TGTGCCAGCAAGGGACAGGCGACCTTCTATGGCTACACCTTC. This sequence joins TRBV2 and TRBJ1-2; 8 positions agree with TRBD1. Germline V CDR1 and CDR2: SNHLY, FYNNEI. There are 14 residues in the CDR3. The V segment lost 7 bases and the J segment 4 bases; nucleotides outside the gene matches: 8.

The genes are TRBV5-6 and TRBJ1-2, with D perhaps TRBD1 (6 bases). V lost 4 bases, J lost 5 bases, and 15 bases lay in between. Germline CDR1 reads SGHDT; CDR2 reads YYEEEE. The CDR3 covers 14 residues. CDR3 DNA: TGTGCCAGCAGCCTGATGCGGACAGATTATGGCTACACCTTC. It yields the protein CASSLMRTDYGYTF.

There are a few counts of this clone. The chain couples TRBV9 to TRBJ2-3; D gene unclear. The CDR3 is 13 residues long. The V gene lost 2 bases and the J gene lost 2 bases, with 6 bases spanning the gap. Germline V gene sequence: CDR1 SGDLS, CDR2 YYNGEE. The DNA of the CDR3 is TGTGCCAGCAGCGTCCCTTCCACAGATACGCAGTATTTT. The encoded protein is CASSVPSTDTQYF.